This T cell receptor beta chain was identified in a study of blood T cell repertoires in COVID-19. This CDR3 has 16 amino acids. In germline, CDR1 is SGHRS, CDR2 YFSETQ. The J segment lost 4 bases and the V segment lost 0 bases, leaving 6 bases of the junction unmatched. Repertoires were generated with immunoSEQ multiplex PCR, while TCRdb's copy carries only in-frame clones and drops some. Among approximately 480,000 clones, about 85% were seen once, and the ten largest hold under 0.75%. This TCR derives from a woman aged 18-29 years who had recovered from COVID-19. The sample taken for sequencing was PBMCs or T cells enriched from blood (not recorded which). The chain joins TRBV5-1 to TRBJ2-3, with 9 bases that match TRBD1. The CDR3 spells CASSLGLTGGPDTQYF. Here the CDR3 DNA reads TGCGCCAGCAGCTTGGGATTAACAGGGGGCCCAGATACGCAGTATTTT.